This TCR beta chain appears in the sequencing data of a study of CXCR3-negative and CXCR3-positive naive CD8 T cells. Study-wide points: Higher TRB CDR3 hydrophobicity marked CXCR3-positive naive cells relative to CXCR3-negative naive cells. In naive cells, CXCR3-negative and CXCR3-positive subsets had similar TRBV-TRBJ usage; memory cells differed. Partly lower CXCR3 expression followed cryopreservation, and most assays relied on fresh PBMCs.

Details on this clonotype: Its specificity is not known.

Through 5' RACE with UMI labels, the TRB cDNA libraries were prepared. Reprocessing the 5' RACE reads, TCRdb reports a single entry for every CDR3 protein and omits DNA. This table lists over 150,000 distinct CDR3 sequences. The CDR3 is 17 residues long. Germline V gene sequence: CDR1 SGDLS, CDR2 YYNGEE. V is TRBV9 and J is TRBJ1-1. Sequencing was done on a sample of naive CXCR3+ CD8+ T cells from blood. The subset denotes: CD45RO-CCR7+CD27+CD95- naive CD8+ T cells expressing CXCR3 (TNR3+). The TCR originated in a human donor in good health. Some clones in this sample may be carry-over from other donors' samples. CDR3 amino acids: CASSVTSKYDTATEAFF.